These 12 T cell receptor beta chains originate from one sample sequenced in a study of blood T cell repertoires in COVID-19. Profiling relied on immunoSEQ multiplex PCR, and the TCRdb table lists in-frame clones only, not all of them. In the table there are around 130,000 clones, more than 75% of which are singletons. Input material: peripheral blood. The source of these receptors is a man in his 60s with acute or convalescent COVID-19.

The chain combines TRBV20-1 with TRBJ1-5; TRBD1 might be the D (5 bases). Germline assignment: CDR1 DFQATT and CDR2 SNEGSKA (reference sequence). The V gene lost 3 bases and the J gene lost 0 bases, with 9 bases spanning the gap. This CDR3 has 14 amino acids. CDR3 protein: CSASRDFSNQPQHF. DNA for the CDR3: TGCAGTGCTAGTCGGGACTTTAGCAATCAGCCCCAGCATTTT.

This clone was recorded a few times. V usage is TRBV7-8 and J usage is TRBJ1-5, with 8 bases fitting TRBD1. The CDR3 has 14 residues. Germline-derived CDR1 and CDR2 are SGHVS and FQNEAQ. V dropped 5 bases and J dropped 5; count of bases not matched to a gene: 5. The CDR3 bases are TGTGCCAGCAGCCTCCGGACAGGGTATCAGCCCCAGCATTTT. Its protein product is CASSLRTGYQPQHF.

This clone was found a few times. The rearrangement joins TRBV7-6 to TRBJ2-1, with 16 bases aligning to TRBD2. The CDR3 runs 18 residues. Trimming took 5 bases from V and 7 from J; bases not matched to a gene: 11. Looked up from germline, CDR1 is SGHVS and CDR2 is FNYEAQ. CDR3 DNA sequence: TGTGCCAGCAGCCCCGGGACTAGCGGGAGGGCCCCTGTAAATGAGCAGTTCTTC. Its protein is CASSPGTSGRAPVNEQFF.

V is TRBV5-6 and J is TRBJ1-6; D is unresolved. Per germline, CDR1 SGHDT and CDR2 YYEEEE. Trimming stripped 2 bases from V and 10 bases from J, with 7 bases between. This CDR3 is built from 12 residues. CDR3 nucleotides: TGTGCCAGCAGCTTTATGGAGTCACCCCTCCACTTT. It is translated as CASSFMESPLHF.

The gene calls are TRBV7-6 and TRBJ2-7; 12 nucleotides line up with TRBD2. This CDR3 comprises 15 residues. The ends lost 4 bases at V and 4 bases at J; junction bases unmatched: 5. Germline CDR1 and CDR2: SGHVS and FNYEAQ. The CDR3 region is CASSSSTSGSYEQYF. The DNA for the CDR3 is TGTGCCAGCAGCTCCTCGACTAGCGGGAGTTACGAGCAGTACTTC.

Notes on this clone: The junction departs from the called germline gene at one end, perhaps through a read error. The genes are TRBV6-2 or TRBV6-3 and TRBJ2-7; TRBD1 aligns across 7 bases. The V gene's germline CDR1 is MNHEY and CDR2 SVGEGT. The CDR3 is made up of 11 amino acids. Written as DNA, the CDR3 is TGTGCCAGCAGTTGGACCGGGACAGCGCATTTC. As protein: CASSWTGTAHF.

The rearrangement uses TRBV19 and TRBJ2-2; 13 bases line up with TRBD2. CDR3 length: 15 amino acids. The junction had 2 bases not matched to a gene; V was cut back by 4 bases and J by 6 bases. Germline CDR1 LNHDA, CDR2 SQIVND (reference sequence). CDR3 amino acids: CASSKTSGRAGELFF. CDR3 nucleotides: TGTGCCAGTAGTAAAACTAGCGGGAGGGCCGGGGAGCTGTTTTTT.

The rearrangement links TRBV19 to TRBJ2-3; a possible D gene is TRBD2 (6 bases). The CDR3 loop spans 14 amino acids. The germline V gene has CDR1 LNHDA and CDR2 SQIVND (reference sequence). V lost 3 bases and J 4 bases, leaving 11 bases between the germline ends. The CDR3 loop reads CASSMGGEADTQYF. CDR3 DNA: TGTGCCAGTAGTATGGGCGGGGAGGCAGATACGCAGTATTTT.

CDR3 DNA: TGTGCCACCAGTGACGCTAGCGGGAGTATCTCAGATACGCAGTATTTT. Translated: CATSDASGSISDTQYF. The rearrangement links TRBV24-1 to TRBJ2-3; TRBD2 agrees at 10 bases. The CDR3 loop spans 16 amino acids. Per germline, CDR1 KGHDR and CDR2 SFDVKD. V lost 4 bases to trimming and J lost 4 bases; unmatched junction nucleotides: 7.

The V gene is TRBV5-5, the J gene TRBJ2-2; a weak D match, TRBD2 (6 bases). The CDR3 extends over 17 amino acids. Deletions cut 2 bases from V and 5 bases from J, with 19 bases between. Germline CDR1 is SGHKS and CDR2 is YYEKEE (reference sequence). CDR3 in DNA: TGTGCCAGCAGCTTCCAACCTCCGGGGACTGGTACCGGGGAGCTGTTTTTT. It is translated as CASSFQPPGTGTGELFF.

The V and J genes are TRBV7-9 and TRBJ2-7; 7 bases align to TRBD1. The CDR3 totals 14 residues. Germline-derived CDR1 and CDR2 are SEHNR and FQNEAQ (reference sequence). With 4 bases clipped from V and 2 bases from J, the junction kept 5 bases outside the gene matches. CDR3 residues: CASSSDRVAYEQYF. DNA for the CDR3: TGTGCCAGCAGCTCTGACAGGGTCGCCTACGAGCAGTACTTC.

The chain uses TRBV29-1 and TRBJ1-1, with D possibly matching TRBD1 (6 bases). Trimming took 1 base from V and 4 from J, leaving 13 bases between them. CDR1 SQVTM and CDR2 ANQGSEA come from the germline V gene. The length of the CDR3 is 14 residues. CDR3 loop: CSVEVNRVGTEAFF. DNA for the CDR3: TGCAGCGTTGAAGTTAACAGGGTTGGCACTGAAGCTTTCTTT.